A selection of T cell receptor beta chains follows, all from one sample in a study of PD-1 blockade in classical Hodgkin lymphoma. TCRdb's table, derived via immunoSEQ multiplex PCR, lists solely in-frame clones and lacks some. The profile shows around 65,000 clones, more than 80% of them singletons. The material was peripheral blood mononuclear cells (PBMCs), obtained at baseline. The receptors were sampled from a human donor with classical Hodgkin lymphoma. CDR3s include the opening cysteine and the closing phenylalanine or tryptophan. D genes are given only for firm matches. Only some rows state a clone size, as once, few, many or a class for expanded clones.

-	TRBJ2-2	-	15	TRBV29-1	CSVLRGTLNTGELFF	TGCAGCGTTCTACGGGGTACCCTCAACACCGGGGAGCTGTTTTTT
TRBD2	TRBJ2-1	-	17	TRBV5-4	CASSLSLAGGGYNEQFF	TGTGCCAGCAGCTTGAGTCTAGCGGGGGGGGGATACAATGAGCAGTTCTTC
-	TRBJ2-5	once	11	TRBV6-5	CASLSGETQYF	TGTGCCAGCCTCTCCGGGGAGACCCAGTACTTC
TRBD1	TRBJ1-2	-	13	TRBV6-6	CASSKTGGRGYTF	TGTGCCAGCAGTAAGACAGGGGGCCGGGGCTACACCTTC
-	TRBJ1-2	-	15	TRBV5-1	CASSLDGQSLYGYTF	TGCGCCAGCAGCTTGGATGGACAGAGCCTCTATGGCTACACCTTC
-	TRBJ2-2	once	12	TRBV9	CASSVIGGELFF	TGTGCCAGCAGCGTAATAGGCGGGGAGCTGTTTTTT
-	TRBJ2-6	-	17	TRBV14	CASSHTVLPSGANVLTF	TGTGCCAGCAGCCACACAGTCCTCCCCTCTGGGGCCAACGTCCTGACTTTC
-	TRBJ1-2	-	12	TRBV27	CASRADNYGYTF	TGTGCCAGCCGTGCGGACAACTATGGCTACACCTTC
TRBD1	TRBJ1-2	-	14	TRBV5-1	CASSFQGQVEGYTF	TGCGCCAGCAGCTTCCAAGGACAGGTAGAAGGCTACACCTTC
-	TRBJ2-1	-	15	TRBV19	CASSIEAGVYNEQFF	TGTGCCAGTAGTATTGAGGCAGGGGTCTACAATGAGCAGTTCTTC
TRBD2	TRBJ2-5	-	19	TRBV7-9	CASSLGWGEGGEQQETQYF	TGTGCCAGCAGCTTAGGCTGGGGGGAGGGCGGGGAACAACAAGAGACCCAGTACTTC
TRBD2	TRBJ2-7	once	14	TRBV19	CASSSGGGSYEQYF	TGTGCCAGTAGTAGTGGGGGGGGATCCTACGAGCAGTACTTC
-	TRBJ1-6	-	16	TRBV19	CASSIAPSSYNSPLHF	TGTGCCAGTAGTATAGCTCCGAGCTCCTATAATTCACCCCTCCACTTT
-	TRBJ2-1	many	12	TRBV2	CALRVGLSEQFF	TGTGCCCTCCGGGTAGGTCTCTCGGAGCAGTTCTTC
-	TRBJ1-4	-	15	TRBV6-1	CASTILGLRLEKLFF	TGTGCCAGTACCATATTGGGACTTAGGTTAGAAAAACTGTTTTTT
-	TRBJ2-7	-	11	TRBV30	CAWERGYEQYF	TGTGCCTGGGAACGGGGATACGAGCAGTACTTC
TRBD1	TRBJ1-1	-	16	TRBV5-4	CASSLDLGGQNNEAFF	TGTGCCAGCAGCTTGGACCTGGGGGGACAGAATAATGAAGCTTTCTTT
-	TRBJ1-2	-	12	TRBV29-1	CSVAQTNYGYTF	TGCAGCGTTGCACAAACCAACTATGGCTACACCTTC
-	TRBJ2-1	-	14	TRBV18	CASSPAGHYNEQFF	TGTGCCAGCTCACCGGCAGGTCATTACAATGAGCAGTTCTTC
-	TRBJ2-3	-	13	TRBV19	CASSPSETDTQYF	TGTGCCAGTAGCCCCTCGGAAACAGATACGCAGTATTTT
-	TRBJ2-7	-	11	TRBV13	CASSLDYEQYF	TGTGCCAGCAGCTTAGACTACGAGCAGTACTTC
TRBD1	TRBJ2-7	-	13	TRBV18	CASSTGTGSEQYF	TGTGCCAGCTCAACCGGGACAGGGTCCGAGCAGTACTTC
-	TRBJ1-1	-	13	TRBV7-6	CASSAEVNTEAFF	TGTGCCAGCAGCGCAGAGGTGAACACTGAAGCTTTCTTT
-	TRBJ2-2	-	14	TRBV19	CASGVQGGTGELFF	TGTGCCAGTGGCGTGCAGGGGGGCACCGGGGAGCTGTTTTTT
-	TRBJ2-5	-	13	TRBV30	CAWSEQGQETQYF	TGTGCCTGGAGTGAACAGGGCCAAGAGACCCAGTACTTC
TRBD1	TRBJ1-2	-	14	TRBV10-3	CAISAGRGNYGYTF	TGTGCCATCAGTGCGGGCAGGGGGAACTATGGCTACACCTTC
-	TRBJ1-1	-	13	TRBV6-4	CASSEQGNTEAFF	TGTGCCAGCAGTGAACAGGGGAACACTGAAGCTTTCTTT
-	TRBJ2-6	-	18	TRBV4-1	CASSQDPPVSSGANVLTF	TGCGCCAGCAGCCAAGATCCCCCTGTCAGCTCTGGGGCCAACGTCCTGACTTTC
TRBD1	TRBJ1-2	-	14	TRBV28	CASSTPGGYYGYTF	TGTGCCAGCAGTACGCCAGGGGGGTACTATGGCTACACCTTC
-	TRBJ1-3	-	14	TRBV15	CATSSSDGRNTIYF	TGTGCCACCAGCAGTTCGGACGGACGGAACACCATATATTTT
-	TRBJ1-4	-	15	TRBV4-2	CASSQELNSYEKLFF	TGTGCCAGCAGCCAAGAATTGAACAGTTATGAAAAACTGTTTTTT
-	TRBJ2-3	-	14	TRBV7-3	CASSLTFGTDTQYF	TGTGCCAGCAGCTTAACGTTTGGCACAGATACGCAGTATTTT
-	TRBJ2-7	once	14	TRBV6-1	CASSEGRYVHEQYF	TGTGCCAGCAGTGAAGGCAGGTACGTCCACGAGCAGTACTTC
-	TRBJ1-6	-	14	TRBV10-3	CAIRGQGDNSPLHF	TGTGCCATCAGGGGGCAGGGAGATAATTCACCCCTCCACTTT
TRBD1	TRBJ2-7	-	13	TRBV27	CASAKGAAYEQYF	TGTGCCAGCGCTAAGGGGGCGGCCTACGAGCAGTACTTC